This T cell receptor (beta chain) was documented in a study of human T cells and chemical hapten exposure. The time point here: pre-sensitization, week 0. The treatment: therapeutic diphenylcyclopropenone sensitization with weekly scalp DPC. Extraction yielded total RNA from whole blood (unfractionated). TCRdb re-called the RACE reads with MiXCR, one entry per CDR3 protein. The sample has 150,000 to 200,000 distinct CDR3 sequences, around 30% seen once. This sample comprised whole blood, obtained in connection with sensitization to the hapten diphenylcyclopropenone (DPC). The sequence came from a woman in her 30s with alopecia areata. Some clones in this sample may be carry-over from other donors' samples.

CDR3 DNA sequence: TGTGCCAGTAGTCCCTCTTTGGGCTACGAGCAGTACTTC. Residues: CASSPSLGYEQYF. The gene calls are TRBV19 and TRBJ2-7; D unclear. Deletions cut 5 bases from V and 3 bases from J, with 11 bases between. Per germline, CDR1 LNHDA and CDR2 SQIVND (reference sequence). The CDR3 is 13 residues long.